This entry describes one T cell receptor (beta chain). Its antigen is unknown. These data originate in a study of T-cell memory formation after mild COVID-19. Study-level results: Clones that shrank (day 15 to 85) were balanced CD4/CD8, whereas later expanders leaned CD4+.

V trimming: 2 bases; J trimming: 6 bases; junction bases outside the gene matches: 13. Germline CDR1 ENHRY, CDR2 SYGVKD. There are 17 residues in the CDR3. 5'RACE with constant-segment primers yielded barcoded, UMI-tagged TCR alpha and TCR beta cDNA libraries. From the 5' RACE reads, TCRdb called clonotypes with MiXCR, one entry per CDR3 protein. Of under 200,000 distinct CDR3 sequences listed, less than 40% are singletons. The sequence was obtained from an adult woman who had mild COVID-19 (a few samples of this study predate the infection). Cell type and time point are not known. The sequenced material came from PBMCs or a T cell subset sorted from them (not recorded which). The chain recombines TRBV10-3 with TRBJ1-2, with 9 positions matching TRBD1. The CDR3 reads CAISERQAGQGENGYTF. CDR3 bases: TGTGCCATCAGTGAGAGGCAAGCGGGACAGGGCGAGAATGGCTACACCTTC.